The 22 T cell receptor beta chains below come from one sample, sequenced in a study of shared clonotypes between healthy human individuals. The repertoire was sequenced with immunoSEQ multiplex PCR; TCRdb's copy has only in-frame clones and lacks some. Among millions of clones, roughly 92% were seen once, and the ten largest hold 0.11% to 0.15%. The sequencing input was naive CD4+ T cells sorted from blood. The subset is: CD45RA+ positively selected. These receptors were obtained from a man aged 18-30 years in good health.

The rearrangement links TRBV27 to TRBJ2-7; the match to TRBD1 covers 8 bases. The V gene end was trimmed by 4 bases and the J gene end by 3 bases; junction bases not matched to a gene: 5. The germline V gene has CDR1 MNHEY and CDR2 SMNVEV (reference sequence). There are 14 residues in the CDR3. Written as DNA, the CDR3 is TGTGCCAGCAGTTCGGCAGGGGGCATCTACGAGCAGTACTTC. Translating gives CASSSAGGIYEQYF.

The V and J genes are TRBV11-2 and TRBJ2-1; D is ambiguous. The germline gives CDR1 SGHAT, CDR2 FQNNGV. The CDR3 is 11 residues long. V dropped 5 bases and J dropped 9 bases, with 8 bases sitting between them. The CDR3 sequence: CASSPLGEQFF. The CDR3 region has the DNA TGTGCCAGCAGCCCTCTCGGTGAGCAGTTCTTC.

The genes are TRBV2 and TRBJ1-3; no clear D gene. The CDR3 contains 16 residues. Germline CDR1 SNHLY, CDR2 FYNNEI. V was shortened by 8 bases and J by 0 bases, with 17 bases between the two germline ends. The CDR3 reads CASATAVALSGNTIYF. The CDR3 DNA sequence: TGTGCCAGCGCAACAGCGGTTGCCCTCTCTGGAAACACCATATATTTT. The whole variable domain, filled in from reference TRBV2 and TRBJ1-3, reads EPEVTQTPSHQVTQMGQEVILRCVPISNHLYFYWYRQILGQKVEFLVSFYNNEISEKSEIFDDQFSVERPDGSNFTLKIRSTKLEDSAMYFCASATAVALSGNTIYFGEGSWLTVV.

As for this clone: This sample includes further DNA sequences coding for the same CDR3. In DNA, the CDR3 is TGTGCCAGTAGCCCGGACCGATTCTATGGCTACACCTTC. Its translation is CASSPDRFYGYTF. The chain has TRBV19 and TRBJ1-2; D unclear. V was shortened by 6 bases and J by 4 bases, with 12 bases between the two germline ends. Germline CDR1 and CDR2: LNHDA and SQIVND (reference sequence). The CDR3 spans 13 residues.

V and J are TRBV19 and TRBJ2-7; 13 nucleotides align to TRBD2. The germline gives CDR1 LNHDA, CDR2 SQIVND (reference sequence). The CDR3 contains 13 residues. The V segment lost 11 bases and the J segment 10 bases; nucleotides outside the gene matches: 11. The DNA of the CDR3 is TGTGCCGTCTCCTCGGGACTAGCGGGGACTCAGTACTTC. Translated: CAVSSGLAGTQYF.

The V gene is TRBV7-9, the J gene TRBJ2-7; D is possibly TRBD1 or TRBD2 (5 bases each). The length of the CDR3 is 15 residues. CDR1 and CDR2 (germline): SEHNR, FQNEAQ (reference sequence). V was cut by 5 bases and J by 0 bases, with 14 bases left in between. DNA of the CDR3: TGTGCCAGCAGCAAGCAGGGAGAGGGCTCCTACGAGCAGTACTTC. Its translation: CASSKQGEGSYEQYF. The full variable domain, in which reference TRBV7-9 and TRBJ2-7 provide the parts outside the CDR3, is DTGVSQNPRHKITKRGQNVTFRCDPISEHNRLYWYRQTLGQGPEFLTYFQNEAQLEKSRLLSDRFSAERPKGSFSTLEIQRTEQGDSAMYLCASSKQGEGSYEQYFGPGTRLTVT.

The chain links TRBV10-3 to TRBJ2-5, with 7 bases identical to TRBD1. J lost 1 base, V lost 6 bases, and 8 bases had no gene match. The CDR3 has 15 amino acids. Germline V gene sequence: CDR1 ENHRY, CDR2 SYGVKD. The CDR3 DNA reads as TGTGCCATCAGCGCCGGGACAGCCTTCCAAGAGACCCAGTACTTC. Translated, it gives CAISAGTAFQETQYF.

The CDR3 nucleotides are TGTGCCAGCGCCACAGGGGGCGCTAACTATGGCTACACCTTC. Its protein is CASATGGANYGYTF. The chain is built from TRBV2 and TRBJ1-2, with 9 nucleotides matching TRBD1. The V and J ends lost 8 bases and 0 bases, in that order; junction bases with no gene match: 4. The germline gives CDR1 SNHLY, CDR2 FYNNEI. This CDR3 is 14 amino acids long.

The chain links TRBV6-5 to TRBJ1-5; 10 positions match TRBD1. The length of the CDR3 is 15 residues. V lost 6 bases to trimming and J lost 7 bases; unmatched junction nucleotides: 9. Germline values: CDR1 MNHEY, CDR2 SVGAGI. The CDR3 sequence is CASSPGQGTKQPQHF. CDR3 nucleotides: TGTGCCAGCAGCCCGGGACAGGGGACAAAGCAGCCCCAGCATTTT.

The chain joins TRBV7-8 to TRBJ2-3, with 8 bases lining up with TRBD1. CDR1 is SGHVS, CDR2 FQNEAQ, per germline. CDR3 length equals 16 residues. V dropped 3 bases and J dropped 1; count of bases not matched to a gene: 6. The CDR3 loop is CASSFTGGPRTDTQYF. CDR3 DNA sequence: TGTGCCAGCAGCTTTACAGGGGGGCCTCGCACAGATACGCAGTATTTT.

The rearrangement links TRBV5-1 to TRBJ2-3; 10 bases are shared with TRBD2. Unmatched junction bases numbered 13, after V lost 6 bases and J lost 0 bases. Germline loops: CDR1 SGHRS, CDR2 YFSETQ. The CDR3 covers 18 residues. The CDR3 nucleotides read TGCGCCAGCAACCCAGGGAATAGCGGGGGGTCTAGCACAGATACGCAGTATTTT. Translated: CASNPGNSGGSSTDTQYF. The full variable domain, completed using reference TRBV5-1 and TRBJ2-3, is KAGVTQTPRYLIKTRGQQVTLSCSPISGHRSVSWYQQTPGQGLQFLFEYFSETQRNKGNFPGRFSGRQFSNSRSEMNVSTLELGDSALYLCASNPGNSGGSSTDTQYFGPGTRLTVL.

V is TRBV13 and J is TRBJ2-3; D unresolved. This CDR3 is 17 amino acids long. Between the trimmed V and J ends, which lost 5 bases and 2 bases, there was a span of 20 bases. CDR1 is PRHDT and CDR2 is FYEKMQ in the germline V gene (reference sequence). The CDR3 nucleotides read TGTGCCAGCAGCCTTAGAGATAAGGTCGGGTTCACAGATACGCAGTATTTT. Translated: CASSLRDKVGFTDTQYF.

The rearrangement links TRBV10-3 to TRBJ1-5, with 9 bases aligning to TRBD1. CDR1 and CDR2 (germline): ENHRY, SYGVKD. CDR3 length: 14 amino acids. J gave up 2 bases and V 9 bases, and 5 bases lay outside the gene matches. CDR3 amino acids: CAIGTGYGNQPQHF. CDR3 coding DNA: TGTGCCATAGGGACAGGGTATGGCAATCAGCCCCAGCATTTT.

The V and J genes are TRBV6-5 and TRBJ2-5; perhaps TRBD2 as D (5 bases). CDR1 is MNHEY and CDR2 is SVGAGI in the germline V gene. The CDR3 extends over 13 amino acids. V lost 8 bases to trimming and J lost 4 bases, with 14 bases between them. The CDR3 DNA reads TGTGCCAGCGGGAGAGGAGCCAGAGAGACCCAGTACTTC. Amino acid sequence: CASGRGARETQYF.

The DNA of the CDR3 is TGTGCCAGCAGCATAATTGCCCCGGACAGGTGGCTTCGTAATGACACAGATACGCAGTATTTT. It yields the protein CASSIIAPDRWLRNDTDTQYF. The chain is built from TRBV21-1 and TRBJ2-3; the table's D call TRBD1 went unverified against the DNA. TRBV21-1 is a pseudogene. The CDR3 extends over 21 amino acids.

This chain uses TRBV7-9 with TRBJ1-1; D is possibly TRBD1 (5 bases). The V and J ends lost 6 bases and 3 bases respectively, with 20 bases between them. Germline CDR1 and CDR2: SEHNR and FQNEAQ (reference sequence). CDR3 length: 16 amino acids. The CDR3 DNA follows: TGTGCCAGCAGTCTCTCTCCGGGACCGGCGGACACTGAAGCTTTCTTT. Its translation is CASSLSPGPADTEAFF.

This clone appeared a single time. The chain has TRBV28 and TRBJ1-1; maybe TRBD1 (6 bases). The V end lost 1 base, the J end lost 1 base, and 16 bases lay between the germline ends. The CDR3 has 17 amino acids. Germline CDR1 MDHEN, CDR2 SYDVKM. This CDR3 is CASSLSGGAGKNTEAFF. CDR3 in DNA: TGTGCCAGCAGTTTATCCGGGGGCGCGGGAAAGAACACTGAAGCTTTCTTT. Combining the CDR3 with reference TRBV28 and TRBJ1-1 gives the whole variable domain DVKVTQSSRYLVKRTGEKVFLECVQDMDHENMFWYRQDPGLGLRLIYFSYDVKMKEKGDIPEGYSVSREKKERFSLILESASTNQTSMYLCASSLSGGAGKNTEAFFGQGTRLTVV.

V is TRBV19 and J is TRBJ1-4; tentatively, D is TRBD1 (5 bases). The CDR3 contains 12 residues. Trimming took off 5 bases at V and 14 bases at J, with 15 bases between the two ends. The germline gives CDR1 LNHDA, CDR2 SQIVND (reference sequence). The chain's CDR3 is CASSGLGERLFF. DNA for the CDR3: TGTGCCAGTAGTGGTTTAGGGGAACGTCTGTTTTTT.

The chain combines TRBV30 with TRBJ2-3; D unresolved. Germline values: CDR1 GTSNPN, CDR2 SVGIG (reference sequence). V lost 5 bases and J lost 1, with 7 bases in between. CDR3 length: 12 amino acids. The CDR3 is CAWGKGTDTQYF. CDR3 coding DNA: TGTGCCTGGGGGAAAGGCACAGATACGCAGTATTTT.

The chain uses TRBV7-9 and TRBJ1-2, with no clear D. The ends were cut back, 5 bases at V and 0 bases at J, with 13 bases in the middle. The CDR3 extends over 15 amino acids. The germline gives CDR1 SEHNR, CDR2 FQNEAQ (reference sequence). CDR3 nucleotides: TGTGCCAGCAGCCCCGATGGAGCTTCTAACTATGGCTACACCTTC. Its protein product is CASSPDGASNYGYTF.

V is TRBV2 and J is TRBJ2-1; D is possibly TRBD1 (5 bases). The germline V gene encodes CDR1 SNHLY and CDR2 FYNNEI. CDR3 length: 15 residues. Trimming left V 7 bases short and J 4 bases short, with 17 bases between. CDR3 coding DNA: TGTGCCAGCAAAGACCAGGGTAGTGATTACAATGAGCAGTTCTTC. This translates into CASKDQGSDYNEQFF.

CDR3 sequence: CASSLEGNAVSYEQYF. Here the CDR3 DNA reads TGTGCCAGCAGCTTGGAGGGTAATGCGGTCTCCTACGAGCAGTACTTC. The V call is TRBV5-4, the J call TRBJ2-5; no definite D call. The DNA matches TRBJ2-7 better at its end, which makes the J call doubtful. Germline V CDR1 and CDR2: SGHNT, YYREEE (reference sequence). CDR3 size: 16 residues.